This TCR beta chain was obtained from a study of blood T cells in healthy people across ages. Across the study: About one barcoded beta molecule per two T cells came from capture by template switching.

Using a J-beta primer mix together with a sample-barcoded 5' primer, a second PCR was run for 7 to 11 cycles. There were at least 3 million CDR3-containing paired-end reads obtained from each sample. TCRdb re-analysed the 5' RACE reads in MiXCR, keeping a single row per CDR3 protein. The sample shows about 1,500,000 distinct CDR3 sequences, 28% of them seen only once. Isolation of PBMCs gave at least 6.5 million cells per sample. Total RNA, at least 5.5 micrograms per sample, came from PBMCs. This clonotype has a count of ten or more. Germline loops: CDR1 LGHNA, CDR2 YSLEER. Deletions cut 3 bases from V and 3 bases from J, with 15 bases between. The CDR3 is 16 amino acids.

The sequence was obtained from a woman aged 25 to 39 in good health. Sample: blood. The rearrangement joins TRBV4-3 to TRBJ2-1; D may be TRBD1 (7 bases). This CDR3 reads CASSHVDRDFYNEQFF. In DNA form, the CDR3 reads TGCGCCAGCAGCCATGTCGACAGGGACTTCTACAATGAGCAGTTCTTC.